The following is a TCR beta chain sequence with its context. These data originate in a study of blood T cell repertoires in COVID-19. Study information: Donors in the United States, Italy and Spain gave samples during acute or convalescent COVID-19. Nucleic acid was either cDNA or gDNA, and it came from T cells, B-cell-depleted T cells, or PBMCs.

The authors' processing: Amplification of reference gene primers was used by the study to estimate nucleated cell counts. Clones were sequenced by immunoSEQ multiplex PCR, and TCRdb holds only the in-frame ones, with some missing. V and J calls and clone size are those listed in that table; D and trimming were worked out from the DNA. This table holds about 140,000 clones, about four fifths found once. CDR1 LNHNV and CDR2 YYDKDF come from the germline V gene (reference sequence). This CDR3 is built from 12 residues. The V end lost 5 bases, the J end lost 6 bases, and 11 bases lay between the germline ends.

The chain combines TRBV15 with TRBJ2-7, with D perhaps TRBD1 (6 bases). The specimen was peripheral blood. The sequence was obtained from a man between 65 and 85 years old who had recovered from COVID-19. The DNA for the CDR3 is TGTGCCACCAGCGGAAACAGGGTCGAGCAGTACTTC. This gives the protein CATSGNRVEQYF.